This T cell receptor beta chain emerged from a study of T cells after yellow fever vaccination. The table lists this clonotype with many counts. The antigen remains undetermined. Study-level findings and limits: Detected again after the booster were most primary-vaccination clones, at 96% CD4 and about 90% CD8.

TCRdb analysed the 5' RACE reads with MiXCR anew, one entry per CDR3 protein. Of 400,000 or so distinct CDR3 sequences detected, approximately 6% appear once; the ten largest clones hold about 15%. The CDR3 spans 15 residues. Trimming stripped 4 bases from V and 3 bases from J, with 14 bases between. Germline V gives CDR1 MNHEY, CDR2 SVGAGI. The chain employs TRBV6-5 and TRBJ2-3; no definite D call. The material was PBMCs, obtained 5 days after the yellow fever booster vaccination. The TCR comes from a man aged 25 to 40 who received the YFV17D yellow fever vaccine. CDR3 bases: TGTGCCAGCAGTTGGGTTTCAGAGAGAACAGATACGCAGTATTTT. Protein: CASSWVSERTDTQYF.